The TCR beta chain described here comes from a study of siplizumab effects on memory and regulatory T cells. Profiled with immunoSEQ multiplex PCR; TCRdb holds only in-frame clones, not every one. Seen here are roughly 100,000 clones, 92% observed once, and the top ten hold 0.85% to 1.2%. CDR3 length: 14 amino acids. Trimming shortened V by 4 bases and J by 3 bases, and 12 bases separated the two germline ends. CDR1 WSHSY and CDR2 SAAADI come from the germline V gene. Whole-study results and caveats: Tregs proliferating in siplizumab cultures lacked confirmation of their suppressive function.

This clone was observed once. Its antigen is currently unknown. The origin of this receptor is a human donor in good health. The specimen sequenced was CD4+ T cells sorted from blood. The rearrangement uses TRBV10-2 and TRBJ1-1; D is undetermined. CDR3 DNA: TGCGCCAGCAGTGGGCAGGACCTTCACACTGAAGCTTTCTTT. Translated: CASSGQDLHTEAFF.